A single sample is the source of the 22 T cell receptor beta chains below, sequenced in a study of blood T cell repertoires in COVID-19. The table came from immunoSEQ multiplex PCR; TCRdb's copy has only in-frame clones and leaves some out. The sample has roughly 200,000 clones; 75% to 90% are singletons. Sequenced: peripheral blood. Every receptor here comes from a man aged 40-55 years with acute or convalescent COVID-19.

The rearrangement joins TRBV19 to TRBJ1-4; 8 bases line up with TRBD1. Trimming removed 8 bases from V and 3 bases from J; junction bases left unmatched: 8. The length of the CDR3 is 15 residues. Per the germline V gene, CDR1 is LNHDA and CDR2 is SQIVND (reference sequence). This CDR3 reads CASGRTGLSNEKLFF. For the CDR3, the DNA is TGTGCCAGTGGACGGACAGGGTTGTCTAATGAAAAACTGTTTTTT.

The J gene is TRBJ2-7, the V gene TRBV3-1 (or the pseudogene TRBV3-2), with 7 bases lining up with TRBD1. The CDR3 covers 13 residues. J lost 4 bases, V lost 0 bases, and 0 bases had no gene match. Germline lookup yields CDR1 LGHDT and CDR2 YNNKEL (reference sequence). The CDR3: CASSQEQGYEQYF. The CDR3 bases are TGTGCCAGCAGCCAAGAACAGGGGTACGAGCAGTACTTC.

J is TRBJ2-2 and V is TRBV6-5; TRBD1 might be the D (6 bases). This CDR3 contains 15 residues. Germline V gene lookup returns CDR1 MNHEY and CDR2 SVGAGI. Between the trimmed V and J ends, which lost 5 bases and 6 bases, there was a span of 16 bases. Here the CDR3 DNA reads TGTGCCAGCAGTCTTCGGGACATAAACGCCGGGGAGCTGTTTTTT. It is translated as CASSLRDINAGELFF.

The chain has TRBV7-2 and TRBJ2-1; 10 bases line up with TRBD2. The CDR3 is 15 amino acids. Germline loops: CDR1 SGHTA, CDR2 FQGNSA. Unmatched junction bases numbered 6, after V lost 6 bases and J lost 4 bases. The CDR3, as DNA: TGTGCCAGCAGTCAACTAGCGGGGACTTACAATGAGCAGTTCTTC. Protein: CASSQLAGTYNEQFF.

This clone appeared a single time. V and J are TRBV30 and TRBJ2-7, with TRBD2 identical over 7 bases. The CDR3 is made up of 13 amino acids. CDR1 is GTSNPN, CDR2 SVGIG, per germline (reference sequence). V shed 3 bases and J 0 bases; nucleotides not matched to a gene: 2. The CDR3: CAWSLAASYEQYF. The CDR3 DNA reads TGTGCCTGGAGCCTAGCGGCCTCCTACGAGCAGTACTTC.

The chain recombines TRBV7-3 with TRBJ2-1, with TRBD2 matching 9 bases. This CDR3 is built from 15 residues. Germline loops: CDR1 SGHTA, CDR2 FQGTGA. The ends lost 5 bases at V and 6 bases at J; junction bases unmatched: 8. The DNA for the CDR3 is TGTGCCAGCAGCCCTAGGGCGGGGGGGCCCAATGAGCAGTTCTTC. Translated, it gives CASSPRAGGPNEQFF.

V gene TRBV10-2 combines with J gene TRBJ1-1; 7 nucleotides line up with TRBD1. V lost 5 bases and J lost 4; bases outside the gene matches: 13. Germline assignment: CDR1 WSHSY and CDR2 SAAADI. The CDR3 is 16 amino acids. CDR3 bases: TGCGCCAGCAGTAAGGACAGGACCGGGACGAGCACTGAAGCTTTCTTT. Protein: CASSKDRTGTSTEAFF.

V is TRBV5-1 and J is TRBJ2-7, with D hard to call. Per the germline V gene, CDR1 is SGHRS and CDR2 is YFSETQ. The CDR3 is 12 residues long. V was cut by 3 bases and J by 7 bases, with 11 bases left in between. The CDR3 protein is CASSSDLREQYF. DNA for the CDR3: TGCGCCAGCAGCTCTGATCTACGAGAGCAGTACTTC.

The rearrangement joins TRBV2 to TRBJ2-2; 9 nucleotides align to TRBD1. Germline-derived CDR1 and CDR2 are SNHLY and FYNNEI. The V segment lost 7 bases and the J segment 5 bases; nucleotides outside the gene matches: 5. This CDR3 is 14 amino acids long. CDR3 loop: CASIGTGKTGELFF. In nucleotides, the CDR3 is TGTGCCAGCATAGGGACAGGGAAAACCGGGGAGCTGTTTTTT.

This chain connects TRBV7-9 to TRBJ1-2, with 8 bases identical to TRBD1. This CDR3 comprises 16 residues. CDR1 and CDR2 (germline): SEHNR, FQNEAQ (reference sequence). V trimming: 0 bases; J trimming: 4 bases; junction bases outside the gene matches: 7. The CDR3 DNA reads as TGTGCCAGCAGCTTAGCCCCAGGACAGGGCCTCTATGGCTACACCTTC. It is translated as CASSLAPGQGLYGYTF.

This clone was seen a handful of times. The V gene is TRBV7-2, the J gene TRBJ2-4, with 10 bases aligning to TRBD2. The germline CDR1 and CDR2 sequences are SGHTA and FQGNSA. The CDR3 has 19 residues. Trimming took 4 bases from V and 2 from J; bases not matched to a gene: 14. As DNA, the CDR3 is TGTGCCAGCAGCTCATTAAGCGGGGGGGCCGGTTTATCCAAAAACATTCAGTACTTC. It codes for CASSSLSGGAGLSKNIQYF.

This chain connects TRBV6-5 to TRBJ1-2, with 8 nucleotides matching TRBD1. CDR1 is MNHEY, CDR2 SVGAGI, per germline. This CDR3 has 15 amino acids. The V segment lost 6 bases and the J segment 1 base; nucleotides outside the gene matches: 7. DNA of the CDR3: TGTGCCAGCAGGGGACAGGAAGGCCTTAACTATGGCTACACCTTC. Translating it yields CASRGQEGLNYGYTF.

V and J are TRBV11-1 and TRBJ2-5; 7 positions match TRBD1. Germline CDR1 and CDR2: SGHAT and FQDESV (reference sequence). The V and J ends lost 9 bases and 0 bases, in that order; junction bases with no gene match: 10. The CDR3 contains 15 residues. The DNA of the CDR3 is TGTGCCAGGGGGCCTGAACAGGGGAACCAAGAGACCCAGTACTTC. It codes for CARGPEQGNQETQYF.

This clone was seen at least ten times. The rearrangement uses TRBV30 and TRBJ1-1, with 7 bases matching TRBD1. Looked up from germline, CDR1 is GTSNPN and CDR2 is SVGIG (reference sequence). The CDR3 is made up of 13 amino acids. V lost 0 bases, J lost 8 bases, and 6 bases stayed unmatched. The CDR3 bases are TGTGCCTGGAGTGTGGGGAACAGGGGAGAAGCTTTCTTT. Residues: CAWSVGNRGEAFF. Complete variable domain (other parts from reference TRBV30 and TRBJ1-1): SQTIHQWPATLVQPVGSPLSLECTVEGTSNPNLYWYRQAAGRGLQLLFYSVGIGQISSEVPQNLSASRPQDRQFILSSKKLLLSDSGFYLCAWSVGNRGEAFFGQGTRLTVV.

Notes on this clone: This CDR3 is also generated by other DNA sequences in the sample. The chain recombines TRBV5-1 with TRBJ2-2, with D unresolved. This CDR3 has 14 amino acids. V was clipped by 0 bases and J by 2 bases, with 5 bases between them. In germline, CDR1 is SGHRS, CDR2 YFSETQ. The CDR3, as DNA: TGCGCCAGCAGCTTGGGACTTAACACCGGGGAGCTGTTTTTT. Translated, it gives CASSLGLNTGELFF. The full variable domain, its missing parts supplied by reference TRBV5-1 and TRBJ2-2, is KAGVTQTPRYLIKTRGQQVTLSCSPISGHRSVSWYQQTPGQGLQFLFEYFSETQRNKGNFPGRFSGRQFSNSRSEMNVSTLELGDSALYLCASSLGLNTGELFFGEGSRLTVL.

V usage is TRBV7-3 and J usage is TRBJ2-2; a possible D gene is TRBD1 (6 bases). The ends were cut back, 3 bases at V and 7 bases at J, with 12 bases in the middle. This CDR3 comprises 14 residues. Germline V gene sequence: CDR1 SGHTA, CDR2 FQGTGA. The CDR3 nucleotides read TGTGCCAGCAGCTTTCAGGGGTTAGTCGGGGAGCTGTTTTTT. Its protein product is CASSFQGLVGELFF.

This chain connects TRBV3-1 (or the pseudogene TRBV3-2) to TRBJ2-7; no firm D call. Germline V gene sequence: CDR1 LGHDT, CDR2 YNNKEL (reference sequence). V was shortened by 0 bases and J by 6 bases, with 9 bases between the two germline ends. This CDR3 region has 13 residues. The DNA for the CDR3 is TGTGCCAGCAGCCAAGATTATACGGGCGAGCAGTACTTC. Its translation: CASSQDYTGEQYF.

This CDR3 reads CASRVSGDTGELFF. The CDR3 bases are TGCGCCAGCAGAGTGTCGGGGGACACCGGGGAGCTGTTTTTT. The rearrangement uses TRBV5-1 and TRBJ2-2; possible D gene TRBD2, 6 bases. Trimming stripped 5 bases from V and 3 bases from J, with 11 bases between. CDR1 SGHRS and CDR2 YFSETQ come from the germline V gene. This CDR3 is built from 14 residues.

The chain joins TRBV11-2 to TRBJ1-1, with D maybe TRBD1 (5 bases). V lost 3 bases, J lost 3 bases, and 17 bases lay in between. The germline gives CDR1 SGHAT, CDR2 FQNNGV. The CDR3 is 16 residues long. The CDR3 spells CASSLGVGGRYTEAFF. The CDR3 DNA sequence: TGTGCCAGCAGCTTGGGGGTAGGTGGGAGGTACACTGAAGCTTTCTTT.

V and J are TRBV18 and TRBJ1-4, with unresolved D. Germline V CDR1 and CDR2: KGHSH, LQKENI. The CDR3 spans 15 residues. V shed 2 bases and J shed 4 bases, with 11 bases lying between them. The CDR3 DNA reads TGTGCCAGCTCACCAGGGCAGGCTTATAATGAAAAACTGTTTTTT. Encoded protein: CASSPGQAYNEKLFF.

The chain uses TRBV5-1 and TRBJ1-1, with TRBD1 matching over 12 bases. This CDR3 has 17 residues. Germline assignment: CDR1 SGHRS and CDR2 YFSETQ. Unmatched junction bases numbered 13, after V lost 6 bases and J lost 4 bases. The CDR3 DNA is TGCGCCAGCACGGTCGGGACAGGGGGCATGTTGGGCACTGAAGCTTTCTTT. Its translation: CASTVGTGGMLGTEAFF.

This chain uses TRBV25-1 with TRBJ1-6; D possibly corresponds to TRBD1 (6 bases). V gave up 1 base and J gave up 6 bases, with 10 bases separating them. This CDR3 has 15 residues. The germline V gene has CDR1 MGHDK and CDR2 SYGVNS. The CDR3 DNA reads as TGTGCCAGCAGTGAATCTCAGGGGAGTAATTCACCCCTCCACTTT. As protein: CASSESQGSNSPLHF.